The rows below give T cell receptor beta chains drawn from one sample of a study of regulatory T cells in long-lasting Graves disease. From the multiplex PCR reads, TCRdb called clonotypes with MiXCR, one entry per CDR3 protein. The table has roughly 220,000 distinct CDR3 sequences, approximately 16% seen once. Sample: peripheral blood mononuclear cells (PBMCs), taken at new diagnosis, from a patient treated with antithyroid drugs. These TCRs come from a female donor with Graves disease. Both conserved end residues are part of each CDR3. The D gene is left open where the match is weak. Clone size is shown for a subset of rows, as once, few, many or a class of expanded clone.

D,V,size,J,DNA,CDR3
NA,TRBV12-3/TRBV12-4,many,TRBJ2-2,TGTGCCAGCAGCCCCGCGGCCGGGGAGCTGTTTTTT,CASSPAAGELFF
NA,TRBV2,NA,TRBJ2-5,TGTGCCAGCAGACTACGCGAGGGGACCCAGTACTTC,CASRLREGTQYF
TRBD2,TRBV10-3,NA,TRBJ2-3,TGTGCCATCAGTGAGTCGGAGACTAGCGGGAGTTGGGATACGCAGTATTTT,CAISESETSGSWDTQYF
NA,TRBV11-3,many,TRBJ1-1,TGTGCCAGCAGCGATTCGAGGTCTCCCTCAGCTTTCTTT,CASSDSRSPSAFF
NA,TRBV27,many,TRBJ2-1,TGTGCCAGCAGTAACCCGGGACAAATTTACAATGAGCAGTTCTTC,CASSNPGQIYNEQFF
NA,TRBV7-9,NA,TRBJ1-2,TGTGCCAGCAGCTTCGAGACAGAGACCCTTGGCTATGGCTACACCTTC,CASSFETETLGYGYTF
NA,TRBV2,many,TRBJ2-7,TGTGCCAGCAAAAAGGACAGTGGAACCTACGAGCAGTACTTC,CASKKDSGTYEQYF
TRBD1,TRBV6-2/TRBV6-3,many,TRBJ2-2,TGTGCCAGCAGGACAGGGGGCGACACCGGGGAGCTGTTTTTT,CASRTGGDTGELFF
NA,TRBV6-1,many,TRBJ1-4,TGTGCCAGCAGTGATTCCTTGAGGGCAACTAATGAAAAACTGTTTTTT,CASSDSLRATNEKLFF
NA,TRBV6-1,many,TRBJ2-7,TGTGCCAGCAGGACAGGAGCCGAGCAGTACTTC,CASRTGAEQYF
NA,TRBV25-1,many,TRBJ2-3,TGTGCCAGCAGTGAATCAGGGGACACAGATACGCAGTATTTT,CASSESGDTDTQYF
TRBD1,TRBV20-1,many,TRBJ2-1,TGCAGTGCTAGATACCTACGAGGGACAGGGGATCACAGCGGGAGATCCTACAATGAGCAGTTCTTC,CSARYLRGTGDHSGRSYNEQFF
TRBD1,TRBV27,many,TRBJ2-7,TGTGCCAGCAGGGAGACAGGGGTCATACCATACGAGCAGTACTTC,CASRETGVIPYEQYF
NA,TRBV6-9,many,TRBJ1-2,TGTGCCAGCAGTTACCCAATGGGGTATGGCTACACCTTC,CASSYPMGYGYTF
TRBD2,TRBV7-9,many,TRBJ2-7,TGTGCCAGCAGCTCTAGCGGGAGGTACTCCTACGAGCAGTACTTC,CASSSSGRYSYEQYF
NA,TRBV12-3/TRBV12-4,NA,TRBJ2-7,TGTGCCAGCAGCTCTACTCGTGCGAGGGACGGAACCTCCTACGAGCAGTACTTC,CASSSTRARDGTSYEQYF
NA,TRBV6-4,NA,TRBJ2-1,TGTGCCAGTTGGGACTTCGACTATGAGCAGTTCTTC,CASWDFDYEQFF
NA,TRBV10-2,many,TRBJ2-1,TGCGCCAGCAGTGAGGACTTACACAATGAGCAGTTCTTC,CASSEDLHNEQFF
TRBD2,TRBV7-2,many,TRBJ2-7,TGTGCCAGCAGCTTAGTTTCGAGCGGGAGCTACGAGCAGTACTTC,CASSLVSSGSYEQYF
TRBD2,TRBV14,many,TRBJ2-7,TGTGCCAGCAGCTTAGGGACTAGCGGGAGCTCCGGGCAGTACTTC,CASSLGTSGSSGQYF
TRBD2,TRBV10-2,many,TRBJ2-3,TGCGCCAGCAGACCTAGCGGGAGCGGCACAGATACGCAGTATTTT,CASRPSGSGTDTQYF
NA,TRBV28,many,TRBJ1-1,TGTGCCAGCAGTACGAACACTGAAGCTTTCTTT,CASSTNTEAFF
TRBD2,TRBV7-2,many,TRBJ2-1,TGTGCCAGCAGCTTAGCGGGAGGGCGAGTTGTTGAGCAGTTCTTC,CASSLAGGRVVEQFF
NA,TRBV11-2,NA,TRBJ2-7,TGTGCCAGCGCCAAGGGTCAGGGCGCCTACGAGCAGTACTTC,CASAKGQGAYEQYF
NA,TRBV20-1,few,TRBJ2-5,TGCAGTGCTAGAGGCGCGGCAGGGCCCCCACAAGAGACCCAGTACTTC,CSARGAAGPPQETQYF
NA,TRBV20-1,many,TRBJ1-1,TGCAGTGCAAGGGGGGTACGCGACACTGAAGCTTTCTTT,CSARGVRDTEAFF
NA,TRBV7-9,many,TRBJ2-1,TGTGCCCGGGGACTCCGAGACAATGAGCAGTTCTTC,CARGLRDNEQFF
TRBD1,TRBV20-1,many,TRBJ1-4,TGCAGTGTAAGACAGAGGGACAGTGAAAAACTGTTTTTT,CSVRQRDSEKLFF
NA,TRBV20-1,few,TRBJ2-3,TGCAGTGCTAGAGTAGGCGGGACGAGCACAGATACGCAGTATTTT,CSARVGGTSTDTQYF
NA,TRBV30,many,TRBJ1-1,TGTGCCTGGAGTGTACTCCCGGGGGTCTTGAACACTGAAGCTTTCTTT,CAWSVLPGVLNTEAFF
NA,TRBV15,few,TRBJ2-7,TGTGCCACCAGCAGAGATCTCGGGCTAGCAGCGTCCTACGAGCAGTACTTC,CATSRDLGLAASYEQYF
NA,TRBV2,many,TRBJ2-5,TGTGCCAGCAGTGACGTGGGGGAGACCCAGTACTTC,CASSDVGETQYF
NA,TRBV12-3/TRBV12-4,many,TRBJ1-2,TGTGCCAGCAGTTCGGCCGGACGGAACTATGGCTACACCTTC,CASSSAGRNYGYTF
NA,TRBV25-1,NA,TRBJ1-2,TGTGCCAGCAGTGAATCTACAGTCTATGGCTACACCTTC,CASSESTVYGYTF
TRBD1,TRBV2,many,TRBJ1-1,TGTGCCAGCAGAACAGGGGAGGACACTGAAGCTTTCTTT,CASRTGEDTEAFF
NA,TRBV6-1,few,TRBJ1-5,TGTGCCAGCAGTGAACAGGGAGGGGCTGGCAATCAGCCCCAGCATTTT,CASSEQGGAGNQPQHF
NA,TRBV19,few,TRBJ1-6,TGTGCCAGTAGTCTAATAACAACTTCACCCCTCCACTTT,CASSLITTSPLHF
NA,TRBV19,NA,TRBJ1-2,TGTGCCGCCCCCCCCCGTCGCTATGGCTACACCTTC,CAAPPRRYGYTF
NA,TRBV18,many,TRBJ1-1,TGTGCCAGCTCATCCTCTCGCGTACAGGGCACTGAAGCTTTCTTT,CASSSSRVQGTEAFF
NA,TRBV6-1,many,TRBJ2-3,TGTGCCAGCAGTAGGGGGAGGGAAGCAGATACGCAGTATTTT,CASSRGREADTQYF
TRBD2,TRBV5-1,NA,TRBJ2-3,TGCGCCAGCAGTCCCGGGACTAGCTTTCCAGATACGCAGTATTTT,CASSPGTSFPDTQYF
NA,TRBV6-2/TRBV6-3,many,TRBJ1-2,TGTGCCAGTCTAACGGAAAATGGCTACACCTTC,CASLTENGYTF
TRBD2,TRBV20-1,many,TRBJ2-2,TGCAGTGCTAGACCTTTTTTGATAGCGGGAGAACCAGGGGAGCTGTTTTTT,CSARPFLIAGEPGELFF
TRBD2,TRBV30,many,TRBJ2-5,TGTGCCTGTGTTACCGGGACTAGCTTCGAGGGGACCCAGTACTTC,CACVTGTSFEGTQYF
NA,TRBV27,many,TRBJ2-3,TGTGCCACTGTCGACTGGCACGACACAGATACGCAGTATTTT,CATVDWHDTDTQYF
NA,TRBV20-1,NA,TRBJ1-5,TGCAGTGCTAGACTAGGTATTAACAATCAGCCCCAGCATTTT,CSARLGINNQPQHF
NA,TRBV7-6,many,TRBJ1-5,TGTGCCAGCAGCTTGACGATCAATCAGCCCCAGCATTTT,CASSLTINQPQHF
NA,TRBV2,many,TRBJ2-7,TGTGCCAGCAGTGAGGCGCCCTACGAGCAGTACTTC,CASSEAPYEQYF
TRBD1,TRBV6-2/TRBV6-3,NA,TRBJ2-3,TGTGCCAGCAGTGAAGCTGGGACAGGGCCCTCGCATTTCTTT,CASSEAGTGPSHFF
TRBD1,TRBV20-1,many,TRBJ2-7,TGCAGTGCCCCCTCGGGACAGGGTGGCTACGAGCAGTACTTC,CSAPSGQGGYEQYF
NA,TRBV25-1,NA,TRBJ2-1,TGTGCCAGCAGCTCCCGGGGCCACAATGAGCAGTTCTTC,CASSSRGHNEQFF
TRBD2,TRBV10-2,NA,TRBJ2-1,TGCGCCAGCAGTGAGATCCGGGGGGGCGCGGCAGATGAGCAGTTCTTC,CASSEIRGGAADEQFF
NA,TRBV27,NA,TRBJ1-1,TGTGCCTGCTACCAATTAGGGGGTATGAGCACTGAAGCTTTCTTT,CACYQLGGMSTEAFF
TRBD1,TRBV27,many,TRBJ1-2,TGTGCCAGCAGAATTGACAGGGGGGGCGGCTACACCTTC,CASRIDRGGGYTF
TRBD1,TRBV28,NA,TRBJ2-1,TGTGCCAGCAGAACTCGGACAGGGTGGGTTGAGCAGTTCTTC,CASRTRTGWVEQFF
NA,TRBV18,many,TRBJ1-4,TGTGCCAGCTCACGTGTCGGAGACACTAATGAAAAACTGTTTTTT,CASSRVGDTNEKLFF
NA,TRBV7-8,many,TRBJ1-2,TGTGCCAGCAGCTTTTACAGGATCAACTATGGCTACACCTTC,CASSFYRINYGYTF
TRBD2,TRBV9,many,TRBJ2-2,TGTGCCAGCAGCCACCCCCTCGGGACTAGGGGACTGGGCGCCGGGGAGCTGTTTTTT,CASSHPLGTRGLGAGELFF
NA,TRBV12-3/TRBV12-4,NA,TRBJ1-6,TGTGCCAGCAGTTTACTGGGCTCCTATAATTCACCCCTCCACTTT,CASSLLGSYNSPLHF
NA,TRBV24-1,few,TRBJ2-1,TGTGCCACCAGTGAGCCCGGGGTAAGGGACAATGAGCAGTTCTTC,CATSEPGVRDNEQFF